Here is one T cell receptor beta chain with its context. The antigen is undetermined. The CDR3 regions of TCR beta were amplified from RNA transcripts. RT-PCR in the first round (using the HTBI primer set) targeted the TCR CDR3. Each CDR3 protein is one row after TCRdb ran MiXCR on the multiplex PCR reads. The data hold some 690,000 distinct CDR3 sequences, with roughly 17% observed a single time. This entry is derived from a study of T cells in Graves' hyperthyroidism and ophthalmopathy. Notes on the study in general: The model foresaw ophthalmopathy a median roughly 6.5 months prior to onset. Stable hyperthyroidism was told apart from ophthalmopathy by a model built on 13 V-J features. Blood held most thyroid clonotypes expanded above 0.001 frequency.

There are 17 residues in the CDR3. V was shortened by 10 bases and J by 10 bases, with 29 bases between the two germline ends. Germline V gene lookup returns CDR1 MNHNS and CDR2 SASEGT. The clonotype comes from a man aged 45-60 years with Graves' hyperthyroidism. The sample taken for sequencing was blood. The V call is TRBV6-1, the J call TRBJ1-6; no definite D call. The CDR3 here is CATKPSAEDLWVSPLHF. As DNA, the CDR3 is TGTGCCACAAAACCTTCAGCCGAGGACTTATGGGTGTCACCCCTCCACTTT.